The rows below give T cell receptor beta chains drawn from one sample of a study of cytomegalovirus exposure and HLA in healthy donors. Here immunoSEQ multiplex PCR was the method, and the copy in TCRdb shows in-frame clones only, minus some. The data show 160,000 or so clones, about 85% seen once. Sequences were obtained from PBMCs. Every receptor here comes from a man aged 25 to 45 in good health and CMV-seropositive. The CDR3 runs from the conserved cysteine through the conserved F or W. D genes are given only for firm matches. Clone size is shown for a subset of rows, as once, few, many or a class of expanded clone.

few	TRBV5-6	.	13	TRBJ2-2	TGTGCCAGCAACACTCGCGGCACCGGGGAGCTGTTTTTT	CASNTRGTGELFF
.	TRBV6-1	TRBD1	18	TRBJ2-5	TGTGCCAGCAGTGAAGGACGGCCGGGGACAGGGTCATGGGAGACCCAGTACTTC	CASSEGRPGTGSWETQYF
.	TRBV19	TRBD2	18	TRBJ2-3	TGTGCCAGTAGTATTAGAGCTAGCGGGGGGGGAGTCTCAGATACGCAGTATTTT	CASSIRASGGGVSDTQYF
once	TRBV13	TRBD1	15	TRBJ2-7	TGTGCCAGCAGCTCGGGACAGCCGAGCTCCTACGAGCAGTACTTC	CASSSGQPSSYEQYF
.	TRBV7-2	TRBD2	17	TRBJ2-7	TGTGCCAGCAGCTCCCTAGCGGGGGGCCCAAGGATCAAGGAGCAGTACTTC	CASSSLAGGPRIKEQYF
.	TRBV5-5	TRBD1	14	TRBJ1-4	TGTGCCAGCAGCCTGGGACAGGGATATCGAAAACTGTTTTTT	CASSLGQGYRKLFF
once	TRBV7-3	.	15	TRBJ2-1	TGTGCCAGCAGCTCCGGGGGAAGCTCCTACAATGAGCAGTTCTTC	CASSSGGSSYNEQFF
.	TRBV7-2	TRBD2	15	TRBJ2-1	TGTGCCAGCAGCTTAGCACTAGCGGGGGGCCCGGAGCAGTTCTTC	CASSLALAGGPEQFF
.	TRBV5-1	.	16	TRBJ2-3	TGCGCCAGCAGCTTTGCCCCAAACGCAGAAACAGATACGCAGTATTTT	CASSFAPNAETDTQYF
.	TRBV19	TRBD2	14	TRBJ2-5	TGTGCCAGTAGTTTGCTAGCGGGGGTCGGAGCCCAGTACTTC	CASSLLAGVGAQYF
.	TRBV5-1	.	16	TRBJ2-7	TGCGCCAGCAGCTTCCAATCACAGGGATTTGACTACGAGCAGTACTTC	CASSFQSQGFDYEQYF
.	TRBV27	TRBD1	13	TRBJ2-7	TGTGCCAGCAGCCGGGACAGGGTCTACGAGCAGTACTTC	CASSRDRVYEQYF
.	TRBV7-8	TRBD1	16	TRBJ2-1	TGTGCCAGCAGCTTAGAGGCGGGACAGGGTTACAATGAGCAGTTCTTC	CASSLEAGQGYNEQFF
.	TRBV19	TRBD1	16	TRBJ1-1	TGTGCCAGTAGTATAGACCTGACAGGGGTGAACACTGAAGCTTTCTTT	CASSIDLTGVNTEAFF
.	TRBV4-1	.	14	TRBJ1-2	TGCGCCAGCAGCCAAGATAACTATAGCTATGGCTACACCTTC	CASSQDNYSYGYTF
.	TRBV19	.	13	TRBJ2-1	TGTGCCAGTAGTATGGACATCCACAATGAGCAGTTCTTC	CASSMDIHNEQFF
.	TRBV28	TRBD1	16	TRBJ2-1	TGTGCCAGCAGTCGGACAGGGGGCGCGGGACGGGATGAGCAGTTCTTC	CASSRTGGAGRDEQFF
.	TRBV7-8	.	14	TRBJ2-7	TGTGCCAGCAGCTTAGGGACTACCTCCTACGAGCAGTACTTC	CASSLGTTSYEQYF
.	TRBV27	.	13	TRBJ1-1	TGTGCCAGCAGTTATAGCAGCTCCACTGAAGCTTTCTTT	CASSYSSSTEAFF
.	TRBV15	.	17	TRBJ2-6	TGTGCCACCAGCAGAGAGGGGCAGGGGACTGGGGCCAACGTCCTGACTTTC	CATSREGQGTGANVLTF
.	TRBV6-5	.	13	TRBJ1-5	TGTGCCAGCAGTGGCAGATACAATCAGCCCCAGCATTTT	CASSGRYNQPQHF
few	TRBV7-9	TRBD1	15	TRBJ1-1	TGTGCCAGCAGCTGGGCGGACAGGGGGCATACTGAAGCTTTCTTT	CASSWADRGHTEAFF
.	TRBV10-3	.	11	TRBJ2-5	TGTGCCATCAGTGCGGGAGAGACCCAGTACTTC	CAISAGETQYF
.	TRBV19	TRBD2	15	TRBJ2-4	TGTGCCAGTAGTATGGGGACTAGACAGGCGAGCATTCAGTACTTC	CASSMGTRQASIQYF
.	TRBV9	.	15	TRBJ2-2	TGTGCCAGCAGCGATGACAGCCCAAGGCCCGGGGAGCTGTTTTTT	CASSDDSPRPGELFF
.	TRBV2	TRBD1	16	TRBJ2-3	TGTGCCAGCAGTGGGGGGACAGTGGTCTTATCAGATACGCAGTATTTT	CASSGGTVVLSDTQYF
.	TRBV5-1	TRBD2	15	TRBJ2-5	TGCGCCAGCAGCTTTTTCCTAGCGGGGGAAGAGACCCAGTACTTC	CASSFFLAGEETQYF
.	TRBV7-9	.	12	TRBJ1-1	TGTGCCAGCAGCACAGACACCGCTGAAGCTTTCTTT	CASSTDTAEAFF
.	TRBV30	TRBD1	15	TRBJ1-4	TGTGCCTGGAGTGTATGGGGACAGGATAATGAAAAACTGTTTTTT	CAWSVWGQDNEKLFF
.	TRBV9	.	16	TRBJ2-5	TGTGCCAGCAGCGTAGACCCCCCGGGAGGGGGCGAGACCCAGTACTTC	CASSVDPPGGGETQYF
.	TRBV30	TRBD2	15	TRBJ2-7	TGTGCTGGGACGCGGGACGGGCGGGCCGGGGGGGAGCAGTACTTC	CAGTRDGRAGGEQYF
.	TRBV9	.	15	TRBJ2-5	TGTGCCAGCAGCGTCCAGGGCACCTACCAAGAGACCCAGTACTTC	CASSVQGTYQETQYF
once	TRBV4-2	.	12	TRBJ1-1	TGTGCCAGCAGCCAAGGGGGAGTTGAAGCTTTCTTT	CASSQGGVEAFF
once	TRBV7-2	.	12	TRBJ2-1	TGTGCCAGCAGCAACCAGGGCAATGAGCAGTTCTTC	CASSNQGNEQFF
once	TRBV4-3	.	13	TRBJ1-2	TGCGCCAGCCTCGGGGGGGGCCAGGGTGGCTACACCTTC	CASLGGGQGGYTF
.	TRBV18	.	13	TRBJ2-1	TGTGCCAGCTCACCCGACAGCTACAATGAGCAGTTCTTC	CASSPDSYNEQFF
.	TRBV5-4	TRBD1	17	TRBJ1-6	TGTGCCAGCAGCAAGGGACAGGGCCCCTCCTATAATTCACCCCTCCACTTT	CASSKGQGPSYNSPLHF
few	TRBV13	TRBD2	17	TRBJ2-7	TGTGCCAGCAGCTTAGCGGGACTAGCGGGGGGGGGCTACGAGCAGTACTTC	CASSLAGLAGGGYEQYF
.	TRBV15	.	14	TRBJ2-7	TGTGCCACCAGCAGAGAGGCAGGGATCTACGAGCAGTACTTC	CATSREAGIYEQYF
.	TRBV25-1	.	13	TRBJ2-7	TGTGCCAGCAGTGCCGGGGGGCGCTACGAGCAGTACTTC	CASSAGGRYEQYF
.	TRBV5-1	TRBD1	16	TRBJ1-4	TGCGCCAGCAGCTGGGGACAGGGGGCGCTTTCCGAAAAACTGTTTTTT	CASSWGQGALSEKLFF
.	TRBV19	TRBD1	15	TRBJ1-5	TGTGCCAGTAGTGGGGAAGGGGGCAAGCAGCAGCCCCAGCATTTT	CASSGEGGKQQPQHF
.	TRBV2	.	15	TRBJ1-6	TGTGCCAGCAGGATCAGACCCGGGGGTAATTCACCCCTCCACTTT	CASRIRPGGNSPLHF
.	TRBV4-3	TRBD1	14	TRBJ2-1	TGCGCCAGCAGCGACAGGGGAGGCTACAATGAGCAGTTCTTC	CASSDRGGYNEQFF
.	TRBV7-2	.	16	TRBJ1-2	TGTGCCAGCAGCTTTGATCAGGGAACTCCTAACTATGGCTACACCTTC	CASSFDQGTPNYGYTF
.	TRBV29-1	.	11	TRBJ2-3	TGCAGCGTTGACGGGGCAGATACGCAGTATTTT	CSVDGADTQYF
.	TRBV15	TRBD1	15	TRBJ1-2	TGTGCCACCAGCAGAGCGACAGGGGAGTACTATGGCTACACCTTC	CATSRATGEYYGYTF
.	TRBV9	TRBD2	17	TRBJ2-2	TGTGCCAGCAGCGGTAGAGCGGGGGGGCCCCCGAACGGGGAGCTGTTTTTT	CASSGRAGGPPNGELFF
.	TRBV7-2	.	14	TRBJ1-2	TGTGCCAGCAGCTTAGATGGCAGTCTCTATGGCTACACCTTC	CASSLDGSLYGYTF
.	TRBV19	.	16	TRBJ1-5	TGTGCCAGTAGTACCCTGAACAGGGAAAGCAATCAGCCCCAGCATTTT	CASSTLNRESNQPQHF
.	TRBV4-1	TRBD1	15	TRBJ1-6	TGCGCCAGCAGCCAAGAAACAGGGGTCGAATCACCCCTCCACTTT	CASSQETGVESPLHF
.	TRBV30	TRBD1	17	TRBJ1-1	TGTGCCTGGAGTGGGGGGGGACAGGGCAAAGGTAGGACTGAAGCTTTCTTT	CAWSGGGQGKGRTEAFF
.	TRBV6-6	.	15	TRBJ1-3	TGTGCCAGCAGTGAGGTCGGGATCTCTGGAAACACCATATATTTT	CASSEVGISGNTIYF
.	TRBV4-2	.	14	TRBJ1-2	TGTGCCAGCAGCCAAGAAGGGAGGCGCTATGGCTACACCTTC	CASSQEGRRYGYTF
.	TRBV5-1	.	15	TRBJ1-2	TGCGCCAGCAGCGTGGACGGGATCTCCCCTTATGGCTACACCTTC	CASSVDGISPYGYTF
.	TRBV7-3	.	15	TRBJ1-2	TGTGCCAGCAGCTCCGCCCCCGGAGCCAACTATGGCTACACCTTC	CASSSAPGANYGYTF